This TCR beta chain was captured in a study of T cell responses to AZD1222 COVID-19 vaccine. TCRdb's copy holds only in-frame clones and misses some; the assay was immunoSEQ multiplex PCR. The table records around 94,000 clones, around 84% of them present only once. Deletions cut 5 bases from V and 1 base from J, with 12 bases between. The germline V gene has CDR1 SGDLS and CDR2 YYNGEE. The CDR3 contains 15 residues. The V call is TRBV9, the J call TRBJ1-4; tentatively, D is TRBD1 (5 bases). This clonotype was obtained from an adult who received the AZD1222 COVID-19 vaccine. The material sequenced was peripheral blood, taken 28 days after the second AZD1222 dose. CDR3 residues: CASSSGGGTNEKLFF. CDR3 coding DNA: TGTGCCAGCAGTTCGGGGGGAGGAACTAATGAAAAACTGTTTTTT.